These T cell receptor beta chains were read from a single sample in a study of CD8 T cells in ankylosing spondylitis. TCRdb itself ran the 5' RACE reads through MiXCR, one entry per CDR3 protein. The data show a few hundred thousand distinct CDR3 sequences, with roughly 10% seen just once and approximately 6.6% held by the top ten. Sequences were obtained from blood, either unsorted or a sorted T cell fraction (not recorded which). These TCRs come from a male donor with ankylosing spondylitis or in good health (not recorded which). CDR3s include the opening cysteine and the closing phenylalanine or tryptophan. D genes are given only for firm matches. Size is stated for part of the rows, as once, few or many counts, or as a class when the clone is expanded.

V	length	D	J	size	DNA	CDR3
TRBV28	14	TRBD1	TRBJ2-1	many	TGTGCCAGTACCCGCGACAGGGTGATGGGTGAGCAGTTCTTC	CASTRDRVMGEQFF
TRBV28	16	.	TRBJ1-1	few	TGTGCCAGCAATCCGATTATTTGGCAGTTTAACACTGAAGCTTTCTTT	CASNPIIWQFNTEAFF
TRBV29-1	15	TRBD1	TRBJ1-2	many	TGCAGTGCCAGCGACAGGGCCGGTTCCCTCTATGGCTACACCTTC	CSASDRAGSLYGYTF
TRBV2	17	.	TRBJ1-4	.	TGTGCCAGCATTCCGGGTTTTCCAGTCTCGACTAATGAAAAACTGTTTTTT	CASIPGFPVSTNEKLFF
TRBV6-1	15	.	TRBJ1-1	many	TGTGCCAGCAGTACGGACAGTTCTTTGGTCGCTGAAGCTTTCTTT	CASSTDSSLVAEAFF
TRBV12-3/TRBV12-4	17	.	TRBJ2-1	many	TGTGCCAGCAGTTCCTCCGGGATCTTCGATTCCTACAATGAGCAGTTCTTC	CASSSSGIFDSYNEQFF
TRBV25-1	10	.	TRBJ2-1	.	TGTGCCAGCAGTCGAGGTGAGCAGTTCTTC	CASSRGEQFF
TRBV3-1	17	.	TRBJ2-2	many	TGTGCCAGCAGCCAAGCTTGGTCGGAGCTGAACACCGGGGAGCTGTTTTTT	CASSQAWSELNTGELFF
TRBV28	17	.	TRBJ2-2	few	TGTGCCAGCAGTTTATTCCGGAGAGAGGCGAACACCGGGGAGCTGTTTTTT	CASSLFRREANTGELFF
TRBV6-5	15	TRBD1	TRBJ2-3	.	TGTGCCAGCAGTTACCCGGGACAGGGGGAGGATACGCAGTATTTT	CASSYPGQGEDTQYF
TRBV5-1	14	.	TRBJ2-3	few	TGCGCCAGCAGCTTGGGCTTTAGCACAGATACGCAGTATTTT	CASSLGFSTDTQYF
TRBV9	16	.	TRBJ2-1	.	TGTGCCAGCAGCGTAGTTCCCGAGACCCCCTACAATGAGCAGTTCTTC	CASSVVPETPYNEQFF
TRBV5-1	17	TRBD2	TRBJ2-3	many	TGCGCCAGCAGCTTGGGCGGGGGACTAGCGAGCACAGATACGCAGTATTTT	CASSLGGGLASTDTQYF
TRBV5-1	15	TRBD2	TRBJ2-7	.	TGCGCCAGCCGACCCACTAGCGGGGCCTCCTACGAGCAGTACTTC	CASRPTSGASYEQYF
TRBV5-1	15	TRBD1	TRBJ1-1	many	TGCGCCAGCAGCTTGGGGCAACAGGGGCGAACTGAAGCTTTCTTT	CASSLGQQGRTEAFF
TRBV12-3/TRBV12-4	12	.	TRBJ1-2	many	TGTGCCAGCAGTTTAGGGCCCCATGGCTACACCTTC	CASSLGPHGYTF
TRBV29-1	13	TRBD1	TRBJ2-7	many	TGCAGCGTTATGACAGGGGGTGACTACGAGCAGTACTTC	CSVMTGGDYEQYF
TRBV7-3	14	TRBD1	TRBJ2-2	few	TGTGCCAGCAGCTTTGACAGGGCCACCGGGGAGCTGTTTTTT	CASSFDRATGELFF
TRBV2	14	TRBD2	TRBJ2-7	few	TGTGCCAGTAAGTCCAGCGGGAGACCCTACGAGCAGTACTTC	CASKSSGRPYEQYF
TRBV29-1	12	.	TRBJ1-2	many	TGCAGCGCCGAGGTGTTCCCGTATGGCTACACCTTC	CSAEVFPYGYTF
TRBV2	15	TRBD1	TRBJ2-4	.	TGTGCCAGCGGAGCAGGGGGTCTCTCCAAAAACATTCAGTACTTC	CASGAGGLSKNIQYF